Presented here are 32 T cell receptor beta chains from one specimen sequenced in a study of blood T cell repertoires in COVID-19. Profiled with immunoSEQ multiplex PCR; TCRdb holds only in-frame clones, not every one. The sample holds around 140,000 clones; roughly 83% are singletons and the top ten take about a sixth. The sequencing sample was made of peripheral blood. Receptors originate from a woman aged 80 or over with acute or convalescent COVID-19.

The chain is built from TRBV7-2 and TRBJ2-3; 10 nucleotides align to TRBD2. This CDR3 has 16 residues. Per germline, CDR1 SGHTA and CDR2 FQGNSA. V was pared by 6 bases and J by 4 bases, with 10 bases of the junction left unmatched. CDR3 coding DNA: TGTGCCAGCAGACTGGGGGTAGCGGGAGGCCCAGATACGCAGTATTTT. Translating it yields CASRLGVAGGPDTQYF.

This sequence joins TRBV6-5 and TRBJ2-3, with TRBD2 identical over 9 bases. CDR3 length: 14 residues. Unmatched junction bases numbered 3, after V lost 6 bases and J lost 2 bases. CDR1 and CDR2 (germline): MNHEY, SVGAGI. As DNA, the CDR3 is TGTGCCAGCAGCAGGGGACTAGCCACAGATACGCAGTATTTT. Translating it yields CASSRGLATDTQYF.

The V call is TRBV7-9, the J call TRBJ1-4; a possible D gene is TRBD1 (6 bases). Germline-derived CDR1 and CDR2 are SEHNR and FQNEAQ (reference sequence). This CDR3 is 15 amino acids long. V lost 7 bases and J lost 7, with 19 bases in between. The CDR3 here is CASTKGGGAGEKLFF. The CDR3 DNA sequence: TGTGCCAGCACCAAAGGGGGGGGCGCGGGTGAAAAACTGTTTTTT.

This clone occurred once. This chain joins TRBV5-1 and TRBJ2-1; possibly TRBD2 for D (5 bases). CDR1 is SGHRS and CDR2 is YFSETQ in the germline V gene. The CDR3 totals 14 residues. The V end lost 2 bases, the J end lost 8 bases, and 14 bases lay between the germline ends. The CDR3 region is CASSLQRTRDEQFF. The CDR3, as DNA: TGCGCCAGCAGCTTACAACGGACTCGCGATGAGCAGTTCTTC.

This chain connects TRBV7-6 to TRBJ2-5, with TRBD2 matching over 13 bases. There are 18 residues in the CDR3. The germline V gene encodes CDR1 SGHVS and CDR2 FNYEAQ. Trimming removed 1 base from V and 0 bases from J; junction bases left unmatched: 5. CDR3 protein: CASSLDTGLAGNQETQYF. The CDR3 nucleotides read TGTGCCAGCAGCTTAGATACGGGACTAGCGGGAAACCAAGAGACCCAGTACTTC.

This chain uses TRBV30 with TRBJ2-5, with 12 bases identical to TRBD2. V was pared by 4 bases and J by 4 bases, with 4 bases of the junction left unmatched. Germline loops: CDR1 GTSNPN, CDR2 SVGIG (reference sequence). The CDR3 sequence is 14 residues long. The CDR3 sequence is CAWTSSGRGETQYF. CDR3 nucleotide sequence: TGTGCCTGGACGTCTAGCGGGAGGGGAGAGACCCAGTACTTC.

The chain joins TRBV2 to TRBJ2-5; TRBD2 agrees at 7 bases. From germline, CDR1 is SNHLY and CDR2 FYNNEI. J lost 5 bases, V lost 8 bases, and 8 bases had no gene match. The length of the CDR3 is 13 residues. CDR3 sequence reads: CASGGGRRETQYF. DNA for the CDR3: TGTGCCAGCGGGGGGGGACGGAGGGAGACCCAGTACTTC.

This chain joins TRBV5-1 and TRBJ1-4, with D unresolved. CDR1 is SGHRS and CDR2 is YFSETQ in the germline V gene. This CDR3 contains 12 residues. V gave up 2 bases and J gave up 7 bases, with 6 bases separating them. The CDR3 loop is CASSFPSEKLFF. In nucleotides, the CDR3 is TGCGCCAGCAGCTTCCCCAGTGAAAAACTGTTTTTT.

There are a few counts of this clone. This chain links TRBV11-2 with TRBJ1-1; 9 nucleotides match TRBD1. Germline CDR1 and CDR2: SGHAT and FQNNGV. This CDR3 is 13 amino acids long. Germline trimming cut 4 bases from V and 11 bases from J; bases unmatched to any gene: 8. The CDR3 region is CASSSNRDRAAFF. CDR3 nucleotide sequence: TGTGCCAGCAGCTCAAACCGGGACAGGGCCGCTTTCTTT.

The chain joins TRBV20-1 to TRBJ1-2, with D hard to call. Germline CDR1 is DFQATT and CDR2 is SNEGSKA (reference sequence). The CDR3 is made up of 12 amino acids. Trimming stripped 6 bases from V and 3 bases from J, with 11 bases between. DNA for the CDR3: TGCAGTGCCAGTACACAAGACTATGGCTACACCTTC. It translates to CSASTQDYGYTF.

The chain is built from TRBV24-1 and TRBJ1-2; a possible D gene is TRBD1 (6 bases). V was pared by 6 bases and J by 2 bases, with 30 bases between. The CDR3 length is 20 residues. Germline CDR1 reads KGHDR; CDR2 reads SFDVKD. The CDR3 sequence is CATSQLRGAASPTGNYGYTF. CDR3 DNA: TGTGCCACCAGTCAACTCCGGGGGGCAGCATCACCCACGGGCAACTATGGCTACACCTTC.

This clone has just one count. The chain carries TRBV27 and TRBJ2-1; D is ambiguous. From germline, CDR1 is MNHEY and CDR2 SMNVEV (reference sequence). This CDR3 region has 13 residues. V lost 7 bases to trimming and J lost 6 bases, with 13 bases between them. The CDR3 sequence: CASNSHSLNEQFF. CDR3 DNA sequence: TGTGCCAGCAACTCGCACTCTCTCAATGAGCAGTTCTTC.

The gene calls are TRBV7-2 and TRBJ1-3; 9 nucleotides align to TRBD1. V shed 0 bases and J 3 bases; nucleotides not matched to a gene: 6. CDR3 length: 17 amino acids. Germline V gene lookup returns CDR1 SGHTA and CDR2 FQGNSA. CDR3 residues: CASSLAGQGGFGNTIYF. The CDR3 region has the DNA TGTGCCAGCAGCTTAGCGGGACAGGGCGGCTTTGGAAACACCATATATTTT.

V usage is TRBV7-2 and J usage is TRBJ2-2; TRBD1 agrees at 9 bases. Germline loops: CDR1 SGHTA, CDR2 FQGNSA. Unmatched junction bases numbered 5, after V lost 5 bases and J lost 4 bases. The CDR3 covers 15 residues. DNA of the CDR3: TGTGCCAGCAGCCCTTTGACAGGGGGCACCGGGGAGCTGTTTTTT. It codes for CASSPLTGGTGELFF.

V gene TRBV4-3 combines with J gene TRBJ1-6; D call uncertain. This CDR3 contains 15 residues. The germline CDR1 and CDR2 sequences are LGHNA and YSLEER. With 0 bases removed from V and 10 bases from J, the gap between germline ends came to 13 bases. The CDR3 DNA reads TGCGCCAGCAGCCAAGAGGAGGGAATAGGCTCACCCCTCCACTTT. This gives the protein CASSQEEGIGSPLHF.

The chain has TRBV7-2 and TRBJ1-1; 10 nucleotides match TRBD1. This CDR3 is 14 amino acids long. V trimming: 5 bases; J trimming: 9 bases; junction bases outside the gene matches: 9. CDR1 is SGHTA, CDR2 FQGNSA, per germline. The CDR3 region has the DNA TGTGCCAGCAGCCCTCTTGGGACAGGGGCCAAAGCTTTCTTT. The encoded protein is CASSPLGTGAKAFF.

The J gene is TRBJ1-5, the V gene TRBV2; D possibly corresponds to TRBD1 (6 bases). The V and J ends lost 0 bases and 2 bases respectively, with 17 bases between them. In germline, CDR1 is SNHLY, CDR2 FYNNEI. The CDR3 is 18 residues long. The DNA of the CDR3 is TGTGCCAGCAGTGAAGCGCGGCAGGGGTACGGAGGCAATCAGCCCCAGCATTTT. Protein product: CASSEARQGYGGNQPQHF. The whole variable domain, remainder taken from reference TRBV2 and TRBJ1-5, is EPEVTQTPSHQVTQMGQEVILRCVPISNHLYFYWYRQILGQKVEFLVSFYNNEISEKSEIFDDQFSVERPDGSNFTLKIRSTKLEDSAMYFCASSEARQGYGGNQPQHFGDGTRLSIL.

The V and J genes are TRBV9 and TRBJ2-3; 11 positions agree with TRBD2. J was trimmed by 4 bases and V by 2 bases; bases with no gene match: 6. This CDR3 contains 16 residues. In germline, CDR1 is SGDLS, CDR2 YYNGEE. The CDR3: CASSVLAGGGSDTQYF. In nucleotides, the CDR3 is TGTGCCAGCAGCGTCTTAGCGGGAGGGGGCTCAGATACGCAGTATTTT.

The gene calls are TRBV19 and TRBJ2-1; 7 bases are shared with TRBD1. The ends lost 8 bases at V and 6 bases at J; junction bases unmatched: 7. The germline V gene has CDR1 LNHDA and CDR2 SQIVND (reference sequence). This CDR3 is 13 amino acids long. The DNA of the CDR3 is TGTGCCAGTCGGGACAGCCCCGGCAATGAGCAGTTCTTC. Translating gives CASRDSPGNEQFF.

This sequence joins TRBV3-1 (or the pseudogene TRBV3-2) and TRBJ2-1, with TRBD2 matching over 8 bases. V was pared by 4 bases and J by 5 bases, with 16 bases of the junction left unmatched. The CDR3 loop spans 18 amino acids. Looked up from germline, CDR1 is LGHDT and CDR2 is YNNKEL (reference sequence). For the CDR3, the DNA is TGTGCCAGCAGCCTCCGGGGACTAGGGTTCGGATCGAACAATGAGCAGTTCTTC. It yields the protein CASSLRGLGFGSNNEQFF.

In DNA, the CDR3 is TGTGCCAGCAGCCCCGGGATGCCTTGGCTGGGGGGGGCCAACGTCCTGACTTTC. Translated: CASSPGMPWLGGANVLTF. This rearrangement joins TRBV7-9 to TRBJ2-6, with D perhaps TRBD2 (5 bases). This CDR3 contains 18 residues. The germline V gene has CDR1 SEHNR and CDR2 FQNEAQ (reference sequence). V was trimmed by 5 bases and J by 4 bases, leaving 21 bases between them. Variable domain in full (rest from reference TRBV7-9 and TRBJ2-6): DTGVSQNPRHKITKRGQNVTFRCDPISEHNRLYWYRQTLGQGPEFLTYFQNEAQLEKSRLLSDRFSAERPKGSFSTLEIQRTEQGDSAMYLCASSPGMPWLGGANVLTFGAGSRLTVL.

The rearrangement links TRBV4-1 to TRBJ2-3, with 7 positions matching TRBD2. V trimming: 0 bases; J trimming: 13 bases; junction bases outside the gene matches: 4. This CDR3 spans 12 amino acids. The germline gives CDR1 MGHRA, CDR2 YSYEKL. This CDR3 reads CASSQDGGREYF. The CDR3 DNA follows: TGCGCCAGCAGCCAAGATGGGGGGAGGGAGTATTTT.

The V gene is TRBV6-5, the J gene TRBJ1-1, with 7 bases fitting TRBD1. This CDR3 is built from 14 residues. Germline values: CDR1 MNHEY, CDR2 SVGAGI. V was pared by 5 bases and J by 6 bases, with 9 bases of the junction left unmatched. The DNA for the CDR3 is TGTGCCAGCAGTAGCGATACAGGGGTGGCTGAAGCTTTCTTT. This encodes CASSSDTGVAEAFF.

This clone was counted between two and nine times. The chain links TRBV19 to TRBJ1-2; 9 nucleotides line up with TRBD1. The CDR3 runs 14 residues. Germline V gives CDR1 LNHDA, CDR2 SQIVND (reference sequence). V was clipped by 1 base and J by 8 bases; unmatched bases: 5. The CDR3 bases are TGTGCCAGTAGTATAGCCCCGGGACAGGGAGGCTACACCTTC. Translating gives CASSIAPGQGGYTF.

This chain uses TRBV19 with TRBJ2-7; maybe TRBD1 (6 bases). The V gene lost 6 bases and the J gene lost 3 bases, with 18 bases spanning the gap. Germline V gives CDR1 LNHDA, CDR2 SQIVND (reference sequence). The CDR3 covers 15 residues. The CDR3 sequence: CASSPGQSWYYEQYF. CDR3 in DNA: TGTGCCAGTAGCCCCGGACAGAGTTGGTACTACGAGCAGTACTTC.

This clone was recorded a few times. The sample has other DNA sequences that encode this CDR3 too. The genes are TRBV20-1 and TRBJ2-7; TRBD1 agrees at 8 bases. This CDR3 region has 11 residues. With V trimmed by 0 bases and J by 9 bases, 1 base remained unmatched. CDR1 DFQATT and CDR2 SNEGSKA come from the germline V gene (reference sequence). The CDR3 reads CSARDGQGQYF. The CDR3 nucleotides read TGCAGTGCTAGAGACGGACAGGGGCAGTACTTC.

The V and J genes are TRBV20-1 and TRBJ2-7; D might be TRBD2 (6 bases). V lost 3 bases and J 1 base, leaving 13 bases between the germline ends. Per the germline V gene, CDR1 is DFQATT and CDR2 is SNEGSKA (reference sequence). The CDR3 contains 14 residues. CDR3 sequence: CSASTGDESYEQYF. CDR3 DNA sequence: TGCAGTGCTAGTACGGGGGACGAGTCCTACGAGCAGTACTTC.

V is TRBV2 and J is TRBJ2-7; 9 bases agree with TRBD2. The J segment lost 2 bases and the V segment lost 3 bases, leaving 2 bases of the junction unmatched. This CDR3 comprises 14 residues. From germline, CDR1 is SNHLY and CDR2 FYNNEI. CDR3 bases: TGTGCCAGCAGTGACCGCGGGGGGGCCTACGAGCAGTACTTC. It encodes CASSDRGGAYEQYF.

The chain couples TRBV4-3 to TRBJ1-6; D remains unclear. The V and J ends lost 0 bases and 4 bases respectively, with 10 bases between them. The CDR3 consists of 16 residues. Germline V gene lookup returns CDR1 LGHNA and CDR2 YSLEER. For the CDR3, the DNA is TGCGCCAGCAGCCAAGATATAGCCGCATATAATTCACCCCTCCACTTT. Protein product: CASSQDIAAYNSPLHF.

The CDR3 region is CASSSLTGGGMNTEAFF. The CDR3 bases are TGCGCCAGCAGCTCTCTCACAGGGGGAGGGATGAACACTGAAGCTTTCTTT. The chain is built from TRBV5-1 and TRBJ1-1; 8 nucleotides match TRBD1. J gave up 0 bases and V 3 bases, and 10 bases lay outside the gene matches. Germline CDR1 reads SGHRS; CDR2 reads YFSETQ. This CDR3 has 17 amino acids. The full variable domain, its missing parts supplied by reference TRBV5-1 and TRBJ1-1, is KAGVTQTPRYLIKTRGQQVTLSCSPISGHRSVSWYQQTPGQGLQFLFEYFSETQRNKGNFPGRFSGRQFSNSRSEMNVSTLELGDSALYLCASSSLTGGGMNTEAFFGQGTRLTVV.

The rearrangement links TRBV13 to TRBJ1-1, with a weak D call TRBD1 (5 bases). This CDR3 region has 15 residues. The germline V gene encodes CDR1 PRHDT and CDR2 FYEKMQ (reference sequence). The V and J ends lost 2 bases and 0 bases respectively, with 10 bases between them. CDR3 region: CASSLMAGLNTEAFF. As DNA, the CDR3 is TGTGCCAGCAGCTTAATGGCGGGACTGAACACTGAAGCTTTCTTT.

V usage is TRBV27 and J usage is TRBJ2-7; D is possibly TRBD1 (6 bases). The germline CDR1 and CDR2 sequences are MNHEY and SMNVEV (reference sequence). The CDR3 consists of 13 residues. V was cut by 6 bases and J by 2 bases, with 11 bases left in between. The CDR3 reads CASSPGQTYEQYF. The CDR3 coding sequence is TGTGCCAGCAGCCCAGGACAGACCTACGAGCAGTACTTC.